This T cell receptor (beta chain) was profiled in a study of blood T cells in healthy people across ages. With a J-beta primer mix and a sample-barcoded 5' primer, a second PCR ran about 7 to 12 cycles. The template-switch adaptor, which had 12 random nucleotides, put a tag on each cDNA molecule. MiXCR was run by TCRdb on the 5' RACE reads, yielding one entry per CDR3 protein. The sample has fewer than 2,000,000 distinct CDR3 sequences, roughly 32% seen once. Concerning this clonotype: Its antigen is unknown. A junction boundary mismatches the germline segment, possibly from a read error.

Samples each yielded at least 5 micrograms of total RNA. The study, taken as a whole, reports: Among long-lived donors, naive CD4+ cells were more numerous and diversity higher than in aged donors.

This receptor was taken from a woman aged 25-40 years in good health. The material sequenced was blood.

The CDR3 DNA reads TGTGCCAGCAGCCAAACTTTGGGGGGAATCCTCGGACACTATGGCCACACCTTC. Protein: CASSQTLGGILGHYGHTF. This rearrangement joins TRBV3-1 to TRBJ1-2; perhaps TRBD1 as D (5 bases). Germline V gene data show CDR1 as LGHDT and CDR2 as YNNKEL (reference sequence). This CDR3 is built from 18 residues.